The T cell receptor (beta chain) described here comes from a study of T cell changes during pregnancy in multiple sclerosis. The CDR3 is 13 amino acids. V was cut by 2 bases and J by 7 bases, with 11 bases left in between. CDR1 and CDR2 from the germline V gene are MDHEN and SYDVKM. The data were produced by immunoSEQ multiplex PCR, yet TCRdb's version contains in-frame clones alone and is incomplete. This sample carries more than 40,000 clones, approximately 92% of them seen once, and the ten largest clones take approximately 0.61%. The input for sequencing was CD4+ T cells from peripheral blood mononuclear cells, taken in the third trimester of pregnancy. The chain links TRBV28 to TRBJ2-5; D is unclear. The receptor's source is a female donor with multiple sclerosis, enrolled in a pregnancy study. The CDR3 region has the DNA TGTGCCAGCAGTTTAGAAAAATCTAGGACCCAGTACTTC. Its protein is CASSLEKSRTQYF.